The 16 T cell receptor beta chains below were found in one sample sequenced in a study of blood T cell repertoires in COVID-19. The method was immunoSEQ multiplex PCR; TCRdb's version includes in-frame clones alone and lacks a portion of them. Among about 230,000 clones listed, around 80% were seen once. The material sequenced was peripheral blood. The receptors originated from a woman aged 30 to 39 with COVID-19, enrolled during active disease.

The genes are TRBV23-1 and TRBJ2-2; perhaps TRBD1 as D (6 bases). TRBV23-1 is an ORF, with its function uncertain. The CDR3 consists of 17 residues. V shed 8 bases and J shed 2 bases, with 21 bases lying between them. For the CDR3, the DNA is TGCGCCAGCTCCACAATTGACAGGAAAGACAACACCGGGGAGCTGTTTTTT. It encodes CASSTIDRKDNTGELFF.

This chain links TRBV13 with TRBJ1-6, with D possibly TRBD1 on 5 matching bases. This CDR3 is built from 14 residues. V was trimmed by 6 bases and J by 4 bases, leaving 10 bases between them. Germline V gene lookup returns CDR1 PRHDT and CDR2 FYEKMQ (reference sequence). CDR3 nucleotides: TGTGCCAGCAGTCCGGGACTGTATAATTCACCCCTCCACTTT. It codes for CASSPGLYNSPLHF.

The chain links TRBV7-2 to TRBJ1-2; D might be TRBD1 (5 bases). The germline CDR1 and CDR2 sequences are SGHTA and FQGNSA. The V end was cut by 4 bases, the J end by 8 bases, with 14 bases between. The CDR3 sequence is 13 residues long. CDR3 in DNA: TGTGCCAGCAGCTCCCGGAGGGCAGGGGGCTACACCTTC. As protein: CASSSRRAGGYTF.

In DNA, the CDR3 is TGTGCCAGCAGCCAGCCGGGACTAGCGAAAAATGAGCAGTTCTTC. It encodes CASSQPGLAKNEQFF. V is TRBV14 and J is TRBJ2-1; 10 bases match TRBD2. V lost 3 bases and J lost 7; bases outside the gene matches: 6. This CDR3 region has 15 residues. In germline, CDR1 is SGHDN, CDR2 FVKESK.

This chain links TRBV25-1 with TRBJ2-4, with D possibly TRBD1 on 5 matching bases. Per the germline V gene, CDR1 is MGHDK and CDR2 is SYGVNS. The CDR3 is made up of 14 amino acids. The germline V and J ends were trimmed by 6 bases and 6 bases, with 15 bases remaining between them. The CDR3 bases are TGTGCCAGCAGATCCCAGGGTAGTGGAAACATTCAGTACTTC. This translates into CASRSQGSGNIQYF.

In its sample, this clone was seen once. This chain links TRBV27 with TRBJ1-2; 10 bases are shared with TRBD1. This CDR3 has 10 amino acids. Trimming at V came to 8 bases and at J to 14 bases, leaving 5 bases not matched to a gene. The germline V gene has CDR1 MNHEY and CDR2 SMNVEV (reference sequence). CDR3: CASGTGALTF. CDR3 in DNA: TGTGCCAGCGGGACAGGGGCTTTGACCTTC.

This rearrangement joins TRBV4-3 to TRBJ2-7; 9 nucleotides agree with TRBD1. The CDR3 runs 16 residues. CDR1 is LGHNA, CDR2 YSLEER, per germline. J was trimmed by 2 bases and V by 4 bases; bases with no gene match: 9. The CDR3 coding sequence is TGCGCCAGCAGCCGTGATATACAGGGGGCGCCCTACGAGCAGTACTTC. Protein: CASSRDIQGAPYEQYF.

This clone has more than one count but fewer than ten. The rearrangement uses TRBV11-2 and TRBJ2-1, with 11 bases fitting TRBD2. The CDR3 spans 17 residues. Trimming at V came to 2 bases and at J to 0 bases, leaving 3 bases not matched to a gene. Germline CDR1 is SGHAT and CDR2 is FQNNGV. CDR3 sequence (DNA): TGTGCCAGCAGCTTATTCCTAGCGGGGGGCTCCTACAATGAGCAGTTCTTC. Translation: CASSLFLAGGSYNEQFF.

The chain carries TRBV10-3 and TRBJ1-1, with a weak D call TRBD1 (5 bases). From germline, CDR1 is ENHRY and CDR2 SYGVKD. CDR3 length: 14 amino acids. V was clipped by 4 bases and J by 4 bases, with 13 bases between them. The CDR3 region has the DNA TGTGCCATCAGTGGCCTAGGCGGGGGCACTGAAGCTTTCTTT. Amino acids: CAISGLGGGTEAFF.

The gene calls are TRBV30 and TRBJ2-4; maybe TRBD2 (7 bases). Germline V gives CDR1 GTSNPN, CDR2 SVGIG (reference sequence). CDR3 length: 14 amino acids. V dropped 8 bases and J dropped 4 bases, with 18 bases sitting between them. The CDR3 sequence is CAPREEGGKNIQYF. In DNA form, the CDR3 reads TGTGCCCCCCGGGAGGAGGGGGGGAAAAACATTCAGTACTTC.

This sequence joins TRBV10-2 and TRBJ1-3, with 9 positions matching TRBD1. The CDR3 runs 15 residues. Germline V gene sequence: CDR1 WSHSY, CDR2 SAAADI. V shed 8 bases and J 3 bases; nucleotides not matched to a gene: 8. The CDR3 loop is CASQGQGRVGNTIYF. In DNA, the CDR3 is TGCGCCAGCCAGGGACAGGGAAGGGTTGGAAACACCATATATTTT.

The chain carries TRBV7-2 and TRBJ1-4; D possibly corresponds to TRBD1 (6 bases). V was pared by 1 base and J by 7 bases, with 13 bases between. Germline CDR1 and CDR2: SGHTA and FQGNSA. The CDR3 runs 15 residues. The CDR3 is CASSLVGGRVEKLFF. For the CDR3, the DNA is TGTGCCAGCAGCTTAGTGGGGGGGCGCGTTGAAAAACTGTTTTTT.

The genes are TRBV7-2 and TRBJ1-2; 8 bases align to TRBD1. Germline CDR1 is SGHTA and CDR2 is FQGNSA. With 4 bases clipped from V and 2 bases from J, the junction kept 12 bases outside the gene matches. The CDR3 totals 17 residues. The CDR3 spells CASSSGGTGQGNYGYTF. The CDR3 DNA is TGTGCCAGCAGCTCAGGCGGGACCGGACAGGGCAACTATGGCTACACCTTC.

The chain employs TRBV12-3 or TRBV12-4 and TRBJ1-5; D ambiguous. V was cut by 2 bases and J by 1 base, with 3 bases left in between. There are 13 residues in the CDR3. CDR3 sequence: CASSLLSNQPQHF. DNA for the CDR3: TGTGCCAGCAGTTTACTGAGCAATCAGCCCCAGCATTTT.

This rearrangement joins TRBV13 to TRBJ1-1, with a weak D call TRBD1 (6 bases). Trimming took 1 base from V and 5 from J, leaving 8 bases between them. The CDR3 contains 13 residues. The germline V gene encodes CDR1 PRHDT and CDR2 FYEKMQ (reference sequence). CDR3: CASSLDRVTEAFF. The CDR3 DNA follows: TGTGCCAGCAGCTTAGACAGGGTAACTGAAGCTTTCTTT.

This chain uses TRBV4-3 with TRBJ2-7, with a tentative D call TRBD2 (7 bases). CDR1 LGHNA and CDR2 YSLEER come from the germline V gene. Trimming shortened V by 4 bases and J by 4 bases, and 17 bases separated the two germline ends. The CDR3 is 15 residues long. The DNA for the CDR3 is TGCGCCAGCAGCCCGGGGATGAGGGGGGGATACGAGCAGTACTTC. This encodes CASSPGMRGGYEQYF.